This TCR beta chain was captured by sequencing in a study of blood T cell repertoires in COVID-19. For the study at large: T cells, B-cell-depleted T cells, or PBMCs provided the cDNA or gDNA that served as material.

Original methodology: Scientists estimated how many nucleated cells there were by amplifying reference gene primers. The assay was immunoSEQ multiplex PCR, and TCRdb's table has in-frame clones only and misses some. Clone size and V and J calls were adopted from that table, with D and trimming inferred from the DNA. The profile shows about 59,000 clones, roughly 78% of them singletons. The CDR3 is 19 residues long. Germline assignment: CDR1 SGHVS and CDR2 FNYEAQ. J was trimmed by 1 base and V by 5 bases; bases with no gene match: 16. The V and J genes are TRBV7-6 and TRBJ2-5, with 10 nucleotides matching TRBD1. The specimen sequenced was peripheral blood. The sequence was collected from a man in his sixties with acute or convalescent COVID-19. The CDR3 loop reads CASSQGLMGQGRSQETQYF. CDR3 nucleotides: TGTGCCAGCAGCCAGGGGCTCATGGGACAGGGGCGCTCCCAAGAGACCCAGTACTTC.